This T cell receptor beta chain was identified in a study of blood T cell repertoires in COVID-19. Study summary: From the United States, Italy and Spain came samples of acute and convalescent COVID-19. PBMCs, B-cell-depleted T cells, or T cells provided the cDNA or gDNA that made up the material.

In the authors' workflow: From reference gene primer amplification, estimates of nucleated cell counts were derived. Produced via immunoSEQ multiplex PCR; TCRdb's table is partial and in-frame only. V, J and clone size are those of that table, while D and trimming were read from the DNA. The sample records 95,000 to 150,000 clones, 79% being singletons. V dropped 6 bases and J dropped 5; count of bases not matched to a gene: 6. CDR3 length: 15 residues. Germline assignment: CDR1 LGHDT and CDR2 YNNKEL (reference sequence). This sequence joins TRBV3-1 (or the pseudogene TRBV3-2) and TRBJ2-2; TRBD2 agrees at 10 bases. This sequence was found in a woman older than 75 with acute or convalescent COVID-19. Sequenced input: peripheral blood. CDR3 sequence (DNA): TGTGCCAGCAGTCGACTAGCGGGTGCTACCGGGGAGCTGTTTTTT. The encoded protein is CASSRLAGATGELFF.